The 30 T cell receptor beta chains given below trace back to one sample, sequenced in a study of tissue T cells after allogeneic stem cell transplantation. Time point specified: mouse harvest day 14 after allogeneic transplant. The graft held 10^6 splenic CD5+ T cells and 10^7 T-cell-depleted bone marrow cells. TCRdb's copy holds only in-frame clones and misses some; the assay was immunoSEQ multiplex PCR. The data show about 1,200 clones, around 45% seen once. Sequencing input: gut tissue. The receptors originated from a female BALB/c mouse given C57BL/6 T cells with graft-versus-host disease after an allogeneic hematopoietic cell transplant.

This clone was counted only a few times. Genes and germline are mouse. The read halts 1 residue ahead of the CDR3 end, with the missing end drawn from the germline J gene. The gene calls are TRBV4 and TRBJ2-7; 11 bases map to TRBD2. Germline V gene sequence: CDR1 LGHDT, CDR2 YNNKQL (reference sequence). Unmatched junction bases numbered 4, after V lost 5 bases and J lost 4 bases. The CDR3 sequence is 14 residues long. The sequenced CDR3 bases are TGTGCCAGCAGCATGGGACTGGGGGCATATGAACAGTAC. As protein: CASSMGLGAYEQY. From start to end, the CDR3 is CASSMGLGAYEQYF.

Remarks on this clone: All gene names here are mouse names. The DNA ends 1 residue before the CDR3 does, and the rest of the CDR3 is filled in from the germline J gene. The chain combines TRBV12-2 with TRBJ2-1; D is ambiguous. The CDR3 has 11 residues. Germline CDR1 and CDR2: SGHLS and HYDKME. Trimming removed 3 bases from V and 5 bases from J, with 4 bases in between. The sequenced part of the CDR3 DNA is TGTGCCAGCTCTGGGGATGCTGAGCAGTTC. This translates into CASSGDAEQF. The full CDR3 protein is CASSGDAEQFF.

As regards this clone: The genes are named according to mouse. The read ends 1 residue early relative to the CDR3; the germline J gene fills the gap. The rearrangement joins TRBV26 to TRBJ1-1; TRBD1 aligns across 8 bases. CDR3 length equals 16 residues. The trim removed 4 bases at V and 0 bases at J, leaving 7 bases unmatched. Germline loops: CDR1 KGHPV, CDR2 FQNQEV (reference sequence). The DNA read from the CDR3 is TGTGCCAGCAGTCCACCGGGACAGGATGCAAACACAGAAGTCTTC. The encoded protein is CASSPPGQDANTEVF. In full, the CDR3 reads CASSPPGQDANTEVFF.

Points on this clone: Gene names and germline refer to mouse. CDR3 DNA, as far as it was read: TGTGCTAGCAGTAGAGATCAAGGGTTTGAACAGTAC. Translated, it gives CASSRDQGFEQY. The full CDR3 protein reads CASSRDQGFEQYF. The chain joins TRBV17 to TRBJ2-7; D not certain. The read falls 1 residue short of the CDR3 end, and the missing part is taken from the germline J gene. CDR1 and CDR2 (germline): MNHDT, YYDKIL. Trimming cost V 0 bases and J 6 bases, with 9 bases left between them. The CDR3 sequence is 13 residues long.

By its share, this clone is large. Mouse germline and gene names are used. The read falls 1 residue short of the CDR3 end, and the missing part is taken from the germline J gene. This chain links TRBV12-2 with TRBJ2-1; 10 bases agree with TRBD2. V dropped 0 bases and J dropped 3; count of bases not matched to a gene: 1. Germline CDR1 and CDR2: SGHLS and HYDKME. The CDR3 is 15 amino acids. The CDR3 spells CASSLLGGRYAEQFF. Partial CDR3 DNA: TGTGCCAGCTCTCTCCTGGGGGGGCGCTATGCTGAGCAGTTC.

On this clone: Gene labels here are mouse ones. The read ends 1 residue before the CDR3 terminus; that terminus is restored from the germline J gene. The chain combines TRBV3 with TRBJ2-4; D may match TRBD1 or TRBD2 (5 bases each). The CDR3 covers 13 residues. The germline V and J ends were trimmed by 3 bases and 2 bases, with 6 bases remaining between them. Per germline, CDR1 SNHLY and CDR2 FYNGKV (reference sequence). CDR3 loop: CASSLGDQNTLYF. CDR3 DNA (partial): TGTGCCAGCAGCTTGGGGGATCAAAACACCTTGTAC.

This clone was detected a few times. All gene names here are mouse names. The CDR3 end falls 1 residue outside the read, so it is completed with the germline J gene. This chain connects TRBV14 to TRBJ2-5, with 11 bases lining up with TRBD1. Germline V gene sequence: CDR1 SGHDT, CDR2 FRDEAV. Unmatched junction bases numbered 0, after V lost 3 bases and J lost 3 bases. CDR3 size: 14 residues. The part of the CDR3 DNA that was read is TGTGCCAGCAGTTGGGACAGGGGGCAAGACACCCAGTAC. It is translated as CASSWDRGQDTQY. The complete CDR3 protein is CASSWDRGQDTQYF.

This clone appeared a few times. Mouse gene names and germline throughout. The CDR3 is cut off 1 residue early in the read; its end comes from the germline J gene. The V call is TRBV26, the J call TRBJ2-2; D unclear. V was cut by 2 bases and J by 1 base, with 5 bases left in between. From germline, CDR1 is KGHPV and CDR2 FQNQEV (reference sequence). The CDR3 runs to 14 residues. The DNA read from the CDR3 is TGTGCCAGCAGTCTGGACTTAAACACCGGGCAGCTCTAC. Protein: CASSLDLNTGQLY. Given in full, the CDR3 is CASSLDLNTGQLYF.

This clone was seen a handful of times. The genes and germline here are from mouse. The CDR3 is cut off 1 residue early in the read; its end comes from the germline J gene. The V gene is TRBV15, the J gene TRBJ1-1; D unresolved. The V gene lost 0 bases and the J gene lost 4 bases, with 6 bases spanning the gap. Germline CDR1 SGHND, CDR2 FRSKSL. The CDR3 length is 13 residues. The CDR3: CASSLARATEVFF. The covered CDR3 bases are TGTGCCAGCAGTTTAGCGCGGGCCACAGAAGTCTTC.

This clone was found a few times. The germline and genes are mouse ones. With the read ending 1 residue before the CDR3 end, the germline J gene is used to fill in that end. The chain carries TRBV26 and TRBJ1-4; D ambiguous. In germline, CDR1 is KGHPV, CDR2 FQNQEV (reference sequence). Trimming stripped 4 bases from V and 2 bases from J, with 5 bases between. The CDR3 loop spans 13 amino acids. The part of the CDR3 DNA that was read is TGTGCCAGCAGTCGGAAATCCAACGAAAGATTATTT. Amino acids: CASSRKSNERLF. The whole CDR3 reads CASSRKSNERLFF. Drawing the rest from reference TRBV26 and TRBJ1-4, the complete variable domain is NSKVIQTPRYLVKGQGQKAKMRCIPEKGHPVVFWYQQNKNNEFKFLINFQNQEVLQQIDMTEKRFSAECPSNSPCSLEIQSSEAGDSALYLCASSRKSNERLFFGHGTKLSVL.

This clone was picked up a small number of times. Gene names refer to mouse genes. The sequenced fragment ends 1 residue before the CDR3 boundary, so the rest is inferred from the germline J gene. The rearrangement links TRBV3 to TRBJ1-4; D is possibly TRBD1 (6 bases). Looked up from germline, CDR1 is SNHLY and CDR2 is FYNGKV (reference sequence). The CDR3 consists of 14 residues. V was clipped by 5 bases and J by 0 bases, with 7 bases between them. The CDR3 spells CASSTGISNERLFF. The sequenced part of the CDR3 DNA is TGTGCCAGCAGCACAGGGATTTCCAACGAAAGATTATTT.

In regard to this clone: These gene names are mouse names. CDR3: CASSLRGWNTGQLYF. The CDR3 bases that were read are TGTGCCAGCAGTCTCAGGGGGTGGAACACCGGGCAGCTCTAC. The chain couples TRBV26 to TRBJ2-2; TRBD1 aligns across 7 bases. The read falls 1 residue short of the CDR3 end, and the missing part is taken from the germline J gene. The V gene's germline CDR1 is KGHPV and CDR2 FQNQEV (reference sequence). This CDR3 has 15 residues. With 3 bases clipped from V and 2 bases from J, the junction kept 3 bases outside the gene matches. Filled out from reference TRBV26 and TRBJ2-2, the complete variable domain reads NSKVIQTPRYLVKGQGQKAKMRCIPEKGHPVVFWYQQNKNNEFKFLINFQNQEVLQQIDMTEKRFSAECPSNSPCSLEIQSSEAGDSALYLCASSLRGWNTGQLYFGEGSKLTVL.

A few counts support this clone. Germline and genes here are mouse. The read halts 1 residue ahead of the CDR3 end, with the missing end drawn from the germline J gene. The chain carries TRBV13-2 and TRBJ1-2; possibly TRBD1 for D (6 bases). The CDR3 is 14 amino acids. From germline, CDR1 is NNHNN and CDR2 SYGAGS (reference sequence). Trimming removed 0 bases at V and 3 bases at J, with 9 bases between. CDR3 DNA, as far as it was read: TGTGCCAGCGGTGATGTACAGGGAGACTCCGACTACACC. Amino acid sequence: CASGDVQGDSDYT. The whole CDR3 is CASGDVQGDSDYTF.

This clone has only a few counts. Gene and germline names: mouse. The CDR3 is cut off 1 residue early in the read; its end comes from the germline J gene. The V and J genes are TRBV20 and TRBJ1-3; D unresolved. The CDR3 has 14 amino acids. Trimming took off 0 bases at V and 0 bases at J, with 6 bases between the two ends. Germline CDR1 is GFQATS and CDR2 is STVNSAI. The DNA read from the CDR3 is TGTGGTGCTAGGGAATCCGCTTCTGGAAATACGCTCTAT. As protein: CGARESASGNTLY. The complete CDR3 sequence is CGARESASGNTLYF.

This clone was observed once. The genes and germline here are from mouse. Read data end 1 residue before the CDR3 end; the end is taken from the germline J gene. The genes are TRBV26 and TRBJ2-4; unclear D gene. V was shortened by 3 bases and J by 0 bases, with 7 bases between the two germline ends. The CDR3 is made up of 14 amino acids. CDR1 KGHPV and CDR2 FQNQEV come from the germline V gene (reference sequence). CDR3: CASSLLGSQNTLYF. CDR3 bases read: TGTGCCAGCAGTCTATTGGGTAGTCAAAACACCTTGTAC.

By sample share, this clone is large. Mouse gene names apply. The read is 1 residue too short to cover the CDR3 end, so that end is filled in from the germline J gene. V and J are TRBV23 and TRBJ2-2; TRBD1 is taken as the D call from the table, unchecked against the DNA. The CDR3 is 15 amino acids. Germline CDR1 and CDR2: KGHTA and FQNQQP. The CDR3 bases that were read are TGCTCCAGCAGGCCCGGGACAGGGCACACCGGGCAGCTCTAC. This translates into CSSRPGTGHTGQLY. The full CDR3 protein reads CSSRPGTGHTGQLYF.

In its sample, this clone was seen a few times. The gene symbols are mouse symbols. The DNA read from the CDR3 is TGTGCCAGCAGTCTGTCGTCCTGGGGGTTAAACACCGGGCAGCTCTAC. Its translation is CASSLSSWGLNTGQLY. In full, the CDR3 is CASSLSSWGLNTGQLYF. The V gene is TRBV26, the J gene TRBJ2-2; 7 positions agree with TRBD2. Read sequence stops 1 residue before the CDR3 end, and the germline J gene provides the missing end. The V and J ends lost 0 bases and 1 base, in that order; junction bases with no gene match: 5. CDR3 length equals 17 residues. Germline CDR1 KGHPV, CDR2 FQNQEV (reference sequence).

Only a few counts were recorded for this clone. Gene names refer to mouse genes. From the germline J gene comes the end of the CDR3, since the read stops 1 residue before it. This chain links TRBV26 with TRBJ2-1, with D hard to call. With 3 bases removed from V and 1 base from J, the gap between germline ends came to 7 bases. The CDR3 totals 14 residues. CDR1 is KGHPV and CDR2 is FQNQEV in the germline V gene (reference sequence). CDR3 bases read: TGTGCCAGCAGTCTCCCAAAAAACTATGCTGAGCAGTTC. Its translation is CASSLPKNYAEQF. The whole CDR3 reads CASSLPKNYAEQFF. The full variable domain, in which reference TRBV26 and TRBJ2-1 provide the parts outside the CDR3, is NSKVIQTPRYLVKGQGQKAKMRCIPEKGHPVVFWYQQNKNNEFKFLINFQNQEVLQQIDMTEKRFSAECPSNSPCSLEIQSSEAGDSALYLCASSLPKNYAEQFFGPGTRLTVL.

On this clone: Gene names follow the mouse nomenclature. The sequenced fragment ends 1 residue before the CDR3 boundary, so the rest is inferred from the germline J gene. The V gene is TRBV3, the J gene TRBJ1-3; tentative D call: TRBD1 (6 bases). Germline V lookup: CDR1 SNHLY, CDR2 FYNGKV (reference sequence). The CDR3 is 14 amino acids. V gave up 5 bases and J gave up 3 bases, with 11 bases separating them. The sequenced CDR3 bases are TGTGCCAGCAGCCCGACAGGTGGTGGAAATACGCTCTAT. This codes for CASSPTGGGNTLY. The whole CDR3 sequence reads CASSPTGGGNTLYF.

Sample share makes this clone large. Germline and genes here are mouse. The CDR3 extends 1 residue past the end of the read, so its final part is completed from the germline J gene. This chain connects TRBV19 to TRBJ2-4; 9 bases agree with TRBD2. Trimming removed 2 bases from V and 7 bases from J; junction bases left unmatched: 5. Germline values: CDR1 FNHDT, CDR2 SITEND (reference sequence). This CDR3 contains 14 residues. CDR3 protein: CASSISWGGDTLYF. CDR3 DNA, as far as it was read: TGTGCCAGCAGTATCAGCTGGGGGGGTGACACCTTGTAC.

Note on this clone: Mouse gene names apply. The CDR3 end is not reached by the read, which stops 1 residue before it; the germline J gene fills it in. The chain joins TRBV19 to TRBJ1-1; TRBD1 is a possible D gene (6 bases). The CDR3 runs to 12 residues. CDR1 and CDR2 from the germline V gene are FNHDT and SITEND (reference sequence). Trimming took 5 bases from V and 3 from J, leaving 8 bases between them. The covered CDR3 bases are TGTGCCAGCAGACAGGGATACACAGAAGTCTTC. Its protein product is CASRQGYTEVF. The CDR3 in full is CASRQGYTEVFF. The full variable domain, completed using reference TRBV19 and TRBJ1-1, is GGIITQTPKFLIGQEGQKLTLKCQQNFNHDTMYWYRQDSGKGLRLIYYSITENDLQKGDLSEGYDASREKKSSFSLTVTSAQKNEMAVFLCASRQGYTEVFFGKGTRLTVV.

This clone was counted between two and nine times. Germline and genes here are mouse. The CDR3 end falls 1 residue outside the read, so it is completed with the germline J gene. V gene TRBV26 combines with J gene TRBJ2-7; D not resolved. This CDR3 region has 12 residues. From germline, CDR1 is KGHPV and CDR2 FQNQEV (reference sequence). V was shortened by 3 bases and J by 3 bases, with 6 bases between the two germline ends. The sequenced CDR3 bases are TGTGCCAGCAGTCTAGACAACTATGAACAGTAC. Its protein is CASSLDNYEQY. The full CDR3 is CASSLDNYEQYF.

This clone came up a few times. Germline and genes here are mouse. The CDR3 sequence is CASSTQGKAETLYF. CDR3 DNA (partial): TGTGCCAGCTCTACACAGGGGAAAGCAGAAACGCTGTAT. This chain uses TRBV12-1 with TRBJ2-3; the match to TRBD1 covers 7 bases. Read coverage stops 1 residue before the CDR3 terminus; the germline J gene supplies the remainder. The length of the CDR3 is 14 residues. The V gene end was trimmed by 3 bases and the J gene end by 3 bases; junction bases not matched to a gene: 5. CDR1 and CDR2 (germline): SGHSN, HYEKVE.

As for this clone: Gene names and germline match the mouse. The CDR3 end falls 1 residue outside the read, so it is completed with the germline J gene. The chain is built from TRBV5 and TRBJ1-3, with no clear D. The CDR3 spans 15 residues. V was trimmed by 0 bases and J by 7 bases, leaving 13 bases between them. Germline V lookup: CDR1 LGHNA, CDR2 YNLKQL (reference sequence). CDR3 in amino acids: CASSQEDKFWNTLYF. CDR3 DNA (partial): TGTGCCAGCAGCCAAGAAGACAAATTCTGGAATACGCTCTAT.

This clone was observed a handful of times. Gene names follow the mouse nomenclature. The read terminates 1 residue before the CDR3 end, so the remaining end is supplied by the germline J gene. The V and J genes are TRBV3 and TRBJ2-7; 10 bases match TRBD2. V lost 2 bases to trimming and J lost 3 bases; unmatched junction nucleotides: 4. The CDR3 has 15 amino acids. Germline V gene sequence: CDR1 SNHLY, CDR2 FYNGKV (reference sequence). This CDR3 reads CASSLFGLGVYEQYF. The DNA read from the CDR3 is TGTGCCAGCAGCTTATTCGGACTGGGGGTCTATGAACAGTAC.

This clone is categorized as large. Gene and germline names: mouse. The observed sequence ends 1 residue before the CDR3 terminus, with the missing tail filled in from the germline J gene. The chain employs TRBV23 and TRBJ2-7; TRBD2 is the table's D call, not checked against the DNA. Germline V gene lookup returns CDR1 KGHTA and CDR2 FQNQQP. This CDR3 has 13 amino acids. The CDR3 spells CSSSRLGGYEQYF. Partial CDR3 DNA: TGCTCCAGCAGTCGACTGGGGGGGTATGAACAGTAC.

Concerning this clone itself: Gene names denote mouse genes. The CDR3 end is not reached by the read, which stops 1 residue before it; the germline J gene fills it in. This chain joins TRBV2 and TRBJ1-2; the D is unclear. CDR1 is LGHNA and CDR2 is YSYQKL in the germline V gene. CDR3 length: 14 residues. Trimming stripped 3 bases from V and 1 base from J, with 9 bases between. CDR3 amino acids: CASSQGRRNSDYTF. Partial CDR3 DNA: TGTGCCAGCAGCCAGGGCAGGAGAAACTCCGACTACACC.

Concerning this clone itself: Gene names denote mouse genes. CDR3 DNA, as far as it was read: TGTGCCAGGGGGGACAATAACTATGCTGAGCAGTTC. Its translation: CARGDNNYAEQF. The whole CDR3 sequence is CARGDNNYAEQFF. The chain uses TRBV12-1 and TRBJ2-1; tentatively, D is TRBD1 (6 bases). The sequence runs out 1 residue before the end of the CDR3; the remainder is reconstructed from the germline J gene. This CDR3 spans 13 amino acids. V was clipped by 7 bases and J by 0 bases, with 9 bases between them. The germline gives CDR1 SGHSN, CDR2 HYEKVE.

This clone showed up just a few times. These gene names are mouse names. With the read ending 1 residue before the CDR3 end, the germline J gene is used to fill in that end. This chain connects TRBV13-3 to TRBJ1-3; possible D gene TRBD1, 5 bases. V gave up 2 bases and J gave up 0 bases, with 6 bases separating them. Germline V gene lookup returns CDR1 NNHDY and CDR2 SYVADS. CDR3 length equals 14 residues. The CDR3 DNA, read in part, is TGTGCCAGCAGTGACGGGGGTTCTGGAAATACGCTCTAT. Residues: CASSDGGSGNTLY. The CDR3 in full is CASSDGGSGNTLYF.

Within the sample, this clone is large. Each gene name is a mouse one. The read terminates 1 residue ahead of where the CDR3 ends, so the germline J gene completes it. The chain links TRBV1 to TRBJ2-7, with D maybe TRBD1 (5 bases). CDR3 length equals 13 residues. Germline V gene sequence: CDR1 NSQYPW, CDR2 LRSPGD (reference sequence). V was pared by 0 bases and J by 2 bases, with 5 bases between. The CDR3: CTCSAEDTYEQYF. Incomplete CDR3 DNA: TGCACCTGCAGTGCAGAGGACACCTATGAACAGTAC. Full variable domain (outside the CDR3, taken from reference TRBV1 and TRBJ2-7): VTLLEQNPRWRLVPRGQAVNLRCILKNSQYPWMSWYQQDLQKQLQWLFTLRSPGDKEVKSLPGADYLATRVTDTELRLQVANMSQGRTLYCTCSAEDTYEQYFGPGTRLTVL.